This is a list of T cell receptor beta chains from one sample in a study of blood T cell repertoires in COVID-19. Clones were read by immunoSEQ multiplex PCR, and TCRdb kept only the in-frame ones, dropping some. The data hold around 220,000 clones, with more than 70% observed a single time. Sequenced input: peripheral blood. All receptors derive from a middle-aged woman who had recovered from COVID-19. Both conserved end residues are part of each CDR3. D genes are given only for firm matches. Where a row states a size, it is once, few, many or the class of an expanded clone; other rows omit it.

length	V	D	J	size	DNA	CDR3
14	TRBV25-1	TRBD1	TRBJ1-2	.	TGTGCCAGCAGTGTCGCGACAGGGGGAAGCGGCTACACCTTC	CASSVATGGSGYTF
15	TRBV19	.	TRBJ2-2	few	TGTGCCAGTAGTATAGATCGGGTGAACACCGGGGAGCTGTTTTTT	CASSIDRVNTGELFF
14	TRBV5-4	TRBD1	TRBJ2-1	.	TGTGCCAGCAGCTCCCCGGACAGGGTCAATGAGCAGTTCTTC	CASSSPDRVNEQFF
13	TRBV29-1	.	TRBJ1-1	.	TGCAGCGTGTGGGAAGGCCGGGGCACTGAAGCTTTCTTT	CSVWEGRGTEAFF
14	TRBV25-1	TRBD1	TRBJ1-4	.	TGTGCCAGCAGTGGCCGACAGGGGGTTGAAAAACTGTTTTTT	CASSGRQGVEKLFF
16	TRBV9	TRBD1	TRBJ2-2	.	TGTGCCAGCAGCCCCCGACAGGGGACTAACACCGGGGAGCTGTTTTTT	CASSPRQGTNTGELFF
15	TRBV6-1	TRBD2	TRBJ2-7	.	TGTGCCAGCAGTGATCCGACTAGCGGGAGGGGCGAGCAGTACTTC	CASSDPTSGRGEQYF
10	TRBV6-6	.	TRBJ1-2	.	TGTGCCAGTCGTGCGGGTGGCTACACCTTC	CASRAGGYTF
14	TRBV19	.	TRBJ1-5	.	TGTGCCAGTAATCCAGGGATGGGCAATCAGCCCCAGCATTTT	CASNPGMGNQPQHF
14	TRBV6-5	.	TRBJ2-1	few	TGTGCCAGCAGTTACTCAAGCGTGAGGAATGAGCAGTTCTTC	CASSYSSVRNEQFF
17	TRBV19	TRBD2	TRBJ2-6	.	TGTGCCAGTAGTATGGCGGGGGGGATTTCTGGGGCCAACGTCCTGACTTTC	CASSMAGGISGANVLTF
15	TRBV11-3	TRBD1	TRBJ1-2	few	TGTGCCAGCAGCTTAGAGGGACAGGGAAACTATGGCTACACCTTC	CASSLEGQGNYGYTF
14	TRBV3-1/TRBV3-2	TRBD1	TRBJ1-2	.	TGTGCCAGCAGCCAGAGGACAGGGCACTATGGCTACACCTTC	CASSQRTGHYGYTF
18	TRBV7-9	TRBD1	TRBJ2-1	.	TGTGCCAGCAGCATACGACCGGGACAGACGACATCCTACAATGAGCAGTTCTTC	CASSIRPGQTTSYNEQFF
15	TRBV29-1	.	TRBJ1-1	few	TGCAGCGTTGAACGGAAACAGGGTTTGATCACTGAAGCTTTCTTT	CSVERKQGLITEAFF
14	TRBV10-3	.	TRBJ2-5	.	TGTGCCATCAGTGAAGGAGCTAATCAAGAGACCCAGTACTTC	CAISEGANQETQYF
16	TRBV7-3	.	TRBJ2-3	.	TGTGCCAGCAGCTTAAGCCCGAGCCCGTTCACAGATACGCAGTATTTT	CASSLSPSPFTDTQYF
13	TRBV11-2	.	TRBJ1-4	once	TGTGCCAGCAGCCCCGACAGGAATGAAAAACTGTTTTTT	CASSPDRNEKLFF
15	TRBV27	TRBD1	TRBJ1-2	.	TGTGCCAGCAGCCCGCAGGGGGCCAGGGTCTATGGCTACACCTTC	CASSPQGARVYGYTF
13	TRBV5-1	TRBD2	TRBJ2-1	.	TGCGCCAGCACGCGGGGGGACAACAATGAGCAGTTCTTC	CASTRGDNNEQFF
15	TRBV6-1	.	TRBJ1-1	.	TGTGCCAGCAGTGAAGCCGGGGGGCTGAACACTGAAGCTTTCTTT	CASSEAGGLNTEAFF
15	TRBV4-2	.	TRBJ2-3	.	TGTGCCAGCAGCCAAGACCGACTAGACGCAGATACGCAGTATTTT	CASSQDRLDADTQYF
16	TRBV6-1	.	TRBJ1-5	.	TGTGCCAGCAGTGAACTCGGACACCAGAGCAATCAGCCCCAGCATTTT	CASSELGHQSNQPQHF
15	TRBV2	.	TRBJ1-2	.	TGTGCCAGCACCGGAGCCGCGGACAGCCTCTATGGCTACACCTTC	CASTGAADSLYGYTF
15	TRBV9	.	TRBJ2-3	.	TGTGCCAGCAGCGTAGGAGTTTCCGGGACAGATACGCAGTATTTT	CASSVGVSGTDTQYF
13	TRBV6-5	TRBD1	TRBJ1-2	.	TGTGCCAGCAGTCGGACAGGGGAGGGGGGCTACACCTTC	CASSRTGEGGYTF
15	TRBV30	TRBD1	TRBJ1-6	.	TGTGCCTGGAGTGTAAAGCCAGGGGGGAGTTCACCCCTCCACTTT	CAWSVKPGGSSPLHF
15	TRBV7-8	.	TRBJ2-3	.	TGTGCCAGCAGCTCATACAACACGGGGACAGATACGCAGTATTTT	CASSSYNTGTDTQYF
15	TRBV28	.	TRBJ2-7	.	TGTGCCAGCATCATGACCGGCAAGAGCGCCTACGAGCAGTACTTC	CASIMTGKSAYEQYF
14	TRBV6-5	TRBD2	TRBJ2-1	.	TGTGCCAGCACAACTAGCGGGAGGACGGGGGAGCAGTTCTTC	CASTTSGRTGEQFF
19	TRBV23-1	TRBD1	TRBJ2-5	.	TGCGCCAGCAGTCCACCCGGTAAGACAGGGGACGGACATGAAGAGACCCAGTACTTC	CASSPPGKTGDGHEETQYF
15	TRBV9	.	TRBJ1-5	.	TGTGCCAGCAGCCGGGACTACGGGAGCAATCAGCCCCAGCATTTT	CASSRDYGSNQPQHF
15	TRBV2	.	TRBJ1-4	few	TGTGCCAGCAGTGTACGGGCAGGGATGAGCGAAAAACTGTTTTTT	CASSVRAGMSEKLFF
15	TRBV7-7	TRBD2	TRBJ2-1	.	TGTGCTAGCAGCTCAGAGCGGGGGGCCTACAATGAGCAGTTCTTC	CASSSERGAYNEQFF
13	TRBV5-6	.	TRBJ1-6	.	TGTGCCAGCAGTTACAGGGATAATTCACCCCTCCACTTT	CASSYRDNSPLHF
15	TRBV10-3	TRBD1	TRBJ2-7	many	TGTGCCATCAGTGAGTCGGGACAGGGGGCCTACGAGCAGTACTTC	CAISESGQGAYEQYF
15	TRBV9	.	TRBJ2-3	.	TGTGCCAGCAGCACCGGGACTGGCCACACAGATACGCAGTATTTT	CASSTGTGHTDTQYF
14	TRBV19	TRBD1	TRBJ1-6	.	TGTGCCAGTAGTGAGGGGACAGATAATTCACCCCTCCACTTT	CASSEGTDNSPLHF
13	TRBV18	.	TRBJ2-5	few	TGTGCCAGCTCACCACGCCCTTCCGGGACCCAGTACTTC	CASSPRPSGTQYF
13	TRBV7-3	TRBD2	TRBJ2-3	.	TGTGCCACAAGCGGGAGCCCCACAGATACGCAGTATTTT	CATSGSPTDTQYF
12	TRBV28	.	TRBJ2-1	.	TGTGCCAGCAGTTTACTATACAATGAGCAGTTCTTC	CASSLLYNEQFF
15	TRBV11-2	TRBD1	TRBJ2-7	.	TGTGCCAGCAGCGGAGGGACAGGGAATTTTTACGAGCAGTACTTC	CASSGGTGNFYEQYF
15	TRBV19	.	TRBJ1-6	.	TGTGCCAGTAGTGGACAGAGCTCCTATAATTCACCCCTCCACTTT	CASSGQSSYNSPLHF
15	TRBV5-4	.	TRBJ2-3	.	TGTGCCAGCAGCTACGGTCGGAGAAGCACAGATACGCAGTATTTT	CASSYGRRSTDTQYF
12	TRBV12-3/TRBV12-4	.	TRBJ1-5	few	TGTGCCAGCAGTTTTGAGAGTCAGCCCCAGCATTTT	CASSFESQPQHF
15	TRBV6-5	TRBD2	TRBJ2-7	.	TGTGCCAGCAGCCTGACTAGCGGGTCCACCTACGAGCAGTACTTC	CASSLTSGSTYEQYF
16	TRBV7-2	TRBD2	TRBJ2-5	.	TGTGCCAGCAGCTTATCGGGACTAGCGGGGCAAGAGACCCAGTACTTC	CASSLSGLAGQETQYF
19	TRBV4-1	.	TRBJ2-6	.	TGCGCCAGCAGCCAAACCCGGACAGTCACCTTCTCTGGGGCCAACGTCCTGACTTTC	CASSQTRTVTFSGANVLTF
15	TRBV4-1	.	TRBJ1-2	.	TGCGCCAGCAGCCAAGTTGTACAGTCTTTCTATGGCTACACCTTC	CASSQVVQSFYGYTF
16	TRBV6-5	TRBD1	TRBJ2-5	once	TGTGCCAGCAGTTACTCCGGGACAGGGGGCTTCGAGACCCAGTACTTC	CASSYSGTGGFETQYF
13	TRBV5-4	TRBD2	TRBJ2-7	.	TGTGCCAGCAGCTGGGGACTAGCGGACGAGCAGTACTTC	CASSWGLADEQYF
15	TRBV27	.	TRBJ1-2	.	TGTGCCAGCCGCAGGCGTCGAATAATGGTCTATGGCTACACCTTC	CASRRRRIMVYGYTF
12	TRBV7-9	.	TRBJ1-2	.	TGTGCCAGCAGCCGAGGTGCTTATGGCTACACCTTC	CASSRGAYGYTF
14	TRBV28	.	TRBJ1-3	.	TGTGCCAGCAAGAACAGCGGCTCTGGAAACACCATATATTTT	CASKNSGSGNTIYF
13	TRBV18	TRBD2	TRBJ2-5	.	TGTGCCAGCTCACGCGGACTAGTGGAGACCCAGTACTTC	CASSRGLVETQYF
16	TRBV5-3	.	TRBJ1-5	once	TGTGCCAGAAGCTCGACCGGGACATCAGGAGATCAGCCCCAGCATTTT	CARSSTGTSGDQPQHF
16	TRBV6-2/TRBV6-3	TRBD2	TRBJ2-3	.	TGTGCCAGCAGTTACTCTTTAGCGGGAGGGTCCGATACGCAGTATTTT	CASSYSLAGGSDTQYF
17	TRBV4-1	TRBD1	TRBJ1-4	.	TGCGCCAGCAGCCAAGTTGGCCGGGGACAGGGAAATGAAAAACTGTTTTTT	CASSQVGRGQGNEKLFF
11	TRBV7-9	.	TRBJ1-1	.	TGTGCCAGCAGCTTTAGGGGAGAAGCTTTCTTT	CASSFRGEAFF